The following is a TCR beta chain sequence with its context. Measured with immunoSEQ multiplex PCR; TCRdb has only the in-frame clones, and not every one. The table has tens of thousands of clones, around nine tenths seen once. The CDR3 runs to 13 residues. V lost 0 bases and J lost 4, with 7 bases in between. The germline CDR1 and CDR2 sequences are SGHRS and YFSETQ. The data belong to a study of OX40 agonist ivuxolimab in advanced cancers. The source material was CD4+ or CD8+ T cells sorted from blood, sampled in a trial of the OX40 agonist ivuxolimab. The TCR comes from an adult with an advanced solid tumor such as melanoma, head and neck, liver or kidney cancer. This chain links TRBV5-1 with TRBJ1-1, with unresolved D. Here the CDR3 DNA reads TGCGCCAGCAGCTTGGTGGATGGCACTGAAGCTTTCTTT. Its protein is CASSLVDGTEAFF.